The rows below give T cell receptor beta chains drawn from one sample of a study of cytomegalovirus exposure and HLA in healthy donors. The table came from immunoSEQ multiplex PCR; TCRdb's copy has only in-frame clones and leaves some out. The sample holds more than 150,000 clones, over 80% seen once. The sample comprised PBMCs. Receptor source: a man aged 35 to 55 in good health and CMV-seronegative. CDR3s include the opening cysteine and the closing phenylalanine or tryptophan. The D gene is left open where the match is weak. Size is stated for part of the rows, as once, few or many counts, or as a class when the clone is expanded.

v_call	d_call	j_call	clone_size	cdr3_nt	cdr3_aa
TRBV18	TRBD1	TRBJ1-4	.	TGTGCCAGCTCGTTTGACAGGGTGGACCAACCTGAAAAACTGTTTTTT	CASSFDRVDQPEKLFF
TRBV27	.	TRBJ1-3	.	TGTGCCAGCAGTTTATCAAACAGTCTCTCTGGAAACACCATATATTTT	CASSLSNSLSGNTIYF
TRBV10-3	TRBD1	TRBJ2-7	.	TGTGCCATCAGTGAGTCACGCGCAGGGGGCCAGAAGGACGAGCAGTACTTC	CAISESRAGGQKDEQYF
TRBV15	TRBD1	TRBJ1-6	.	TGTGCCACCGCGGCCAGGACAGGGGGAAATTCACCCCTCCACTTT	CATAARTGGNSPLHF
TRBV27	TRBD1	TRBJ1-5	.	TGTGCCAGCAGTTGGGGACAGTACAATCAGCCCCAGCATTTT	CASSWGQYNQPQHF
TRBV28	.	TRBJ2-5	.	TGTGCCAGCAGTTTATCACAGAGAAATAAGTACTTC	CASSLSQRNKYF
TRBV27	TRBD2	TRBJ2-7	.	TGTGCCAGCAGTAGTAGCGGGAACTTCTACGAGCAGTACTTC	CASSSSGNFYEQYF
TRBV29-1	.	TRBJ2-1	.	TGCAGCGTTGAAAAAGAGGAATACAATGAGCAGTTCTTC	CSVEKEEYNEQFF
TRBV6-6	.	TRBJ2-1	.	TGTGCCAGCAGTTACGGGGGCCATGAGCAGTTCTTC	CASSYGGHEQFF
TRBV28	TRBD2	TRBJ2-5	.	TGTGCCAGCAGTTGGACTAGCGGGGATAAAGAGACCCAGTACTTC	CASSWTSGDKETQYF
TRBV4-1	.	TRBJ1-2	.	TGCGCCAGCAGCCAAGACGCCCTAAACTATGGCTACACCTTC	CASSQDALNYGYTF
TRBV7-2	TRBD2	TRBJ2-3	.	TGTGCCAGCAGCTTAGACGGACTAGAGACAGATACGCAGTATTTT	CASSLDGLETDTQYF
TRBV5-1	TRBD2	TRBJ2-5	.	TGCGCCAGCAGCACCCCGGGAGGAGAGACCCAGTACTTC	CASSTPGGETQYF
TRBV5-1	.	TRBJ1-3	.	TGCGCCAGCAGCTTGGCTCGGGGAAGGGACTCTGGAAACACCATATATTTT	CASSLARGRDSGNTIYF
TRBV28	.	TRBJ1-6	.	TGTGCCAGCAGGAGAACAGGGTATAATTCACCCCTCCACTTT	CASRRTGYNSPLHF
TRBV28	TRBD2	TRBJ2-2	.	TGTGCCAGCACCCTCGGGGGGGACACCGGGGAGCTGTTTTTT	CASTLGGDTGELFF
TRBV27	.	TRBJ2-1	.	TGTGCCAGCAGAGTCGGTATGGTGAACAATGAGCAGTTCTTC	CASRVGMVNNEQFF
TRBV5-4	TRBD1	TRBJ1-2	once	TGTGCCAGCAGCTTATTTTCAGGGGGCTTTGGCTACACCTTC	CASSLFSGGFGYTF
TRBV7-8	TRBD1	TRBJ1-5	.	TGTGCCAGCAGCGATCAGACAGGGGGGGGTCAGCCCCAGCATTTT	CASSDQTGGGQPQHF
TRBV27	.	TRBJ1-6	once	TGTGCCAGCAGTTTAGTTCGACTAGTAAATTCACCCCTCCACTTT	CASSLVRLVNSPLHF
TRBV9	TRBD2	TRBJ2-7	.	TGTGCCAGCAGCGTTGGCGGGAGTTCCTACGAGCAGTACTTC	CASSVGGSSYEQYF
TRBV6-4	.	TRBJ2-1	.	TGTGCCAGCAGTGACATAGGGGGGCGGGAGAGTCGGAATGAGCAGTTCTTC	CASSDIGGRESRNEQFF
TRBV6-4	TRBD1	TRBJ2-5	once	TGTGCCAGCAGTGACCCTCCCCCGGGACAGATAAAACCTGAAGAGACCCAGTACTTC	CASSDPPPGQIKPEETQYF
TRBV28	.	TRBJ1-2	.	TGTGCCAGCTCAACGTCCCCAGTAAACTATGGCTACACCTTC	CASSTSPVNYGYTF
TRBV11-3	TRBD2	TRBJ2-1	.	TGTGCCAGCAGCTCAACTAGCGGGGGGCCTTTAAATGAGCAGTTCTTC	CASSSTSGGPLNEQFF
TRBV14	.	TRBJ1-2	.	TGTGCCAGCAGCCCTAGCGGACCCCTGGGCTACACCTTC	CASSPSGPLGYTF
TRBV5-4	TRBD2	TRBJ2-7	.	TGTGCCAGCAGCAATCCGGGAGGGCCGGACGGGGAGCAGTACTTC	CASSNPGGPDGEQYF
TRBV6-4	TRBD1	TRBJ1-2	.	TGTGCCAGCAGCCGACAGGGGGGGGAATCTGGCTACACCTTC	CASSRQGGESGYTF
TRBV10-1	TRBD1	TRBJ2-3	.	TGCGCCAGCAGTGATCCTCCTATGGACAGGGGCCGCACCACTAGCACAGATACGCAGTATTTT	CASSDPPMDRGRTTSTDTQYF
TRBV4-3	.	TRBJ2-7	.	TGCGCCAGCAGCCAAAGAGGGCGGTACTTC	CASSQRGRYF
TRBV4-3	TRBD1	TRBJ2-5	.	TGCGCCAGCAGCCAAGACATTACGGACAGGGGGACTAAAGAGACCCAGTACTTC	CASSQDITDRGTKETQYF
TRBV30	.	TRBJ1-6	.	TGTGCCTGGAGGGAGGGAGTATATAATTCACCCCTCCACTTT	CAWREGVYNSPLHF
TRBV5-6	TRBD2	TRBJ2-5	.	TGTGCCAGCAGCTTGTTCTCACGGGGGGGCAACCAAGAGACCCAGTACTTC	CASSLFSRGGNQETQYF
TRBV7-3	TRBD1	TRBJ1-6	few	TGTGCCAGCAGCGCAACAGGGGGCGGATCACCCCTCCACTTT	CASSATGGGSPLHF
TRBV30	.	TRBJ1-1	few	TGTGCCTGGAGTCATAAAACTAACACTGAAGCTTTCTTT	CAWSHKTNTEAFF
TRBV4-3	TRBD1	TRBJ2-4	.	TGCGCCAGCAGCCAAGAGTTAGACCGGGACAGGGCCCACTTC	CASSQELDRDRAHF
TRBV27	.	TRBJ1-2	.	TGTGCCAGCAGTTTTACAGCGGACTATGGCTACACCTTC	CASSFTADYGYTF